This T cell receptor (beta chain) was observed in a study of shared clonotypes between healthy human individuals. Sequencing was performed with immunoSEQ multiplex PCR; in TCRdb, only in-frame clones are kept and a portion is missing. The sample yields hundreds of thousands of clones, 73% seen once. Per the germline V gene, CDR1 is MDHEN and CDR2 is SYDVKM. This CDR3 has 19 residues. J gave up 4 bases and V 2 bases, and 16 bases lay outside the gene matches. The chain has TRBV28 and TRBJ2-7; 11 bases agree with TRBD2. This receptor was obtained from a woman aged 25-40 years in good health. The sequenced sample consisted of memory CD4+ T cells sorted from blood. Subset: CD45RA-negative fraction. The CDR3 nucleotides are TGTGCCAGCAGTTTAGGTGGGCTAGCGGGAGGCTCCCGCATTTACGAGCAGTACTTC. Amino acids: CASSLGGLAGGSRIYEQYF.